Ten or more counts support the clone carrying this TCR beta chain. The CDR3 has 14 amino acids. Germline assignment: CDR1 SQVTM and CDR2 ANQGSEA. Losses at the gene ends were 6 bases for V and 7 bases for J; bases not matched to a gene: 10. Co-extracting RNA and DNA was done with roughly 17-34 mg of unsorted bulk tissue as input. With chronic HBV infection, the patients were also treatment-naive. The source of the sample is a study of tumor-infiltrating lymphocytes in primary liver carcinoma. Total RNA (around 510 ng) served as template for TCR beta cDNA synthesis primed by a constant-region primer. It was through three nested multiplex PCR rounds of slightly modified ARM-PCR that TCR beta libraries arose. TRBV1-TRBV30 forward primers paired with a C-beta reverse primer drove the first two PCR rounds, about 9 cycles each. MiXCR was run by TCRdb on the multiplex PCR reads, yielding one entry per CDR3 protein. This table has 85,000 to 100,000 distinct CDR3 sequences, less than 75% appearing once.

The sequenced sample was tumor-adjacent normal liver tissue. The sequence was obtained from a man aged 35 to 55 with primary liver carcinoma and hepatitis B virus infection. This chain joins TRBV29-1 and TRBJ1-1; 11 bases agree with TRBD1. CDR3 nucleotide sequence: TGCAGCGTGTCAGGGACAGGGGGTTTGGGTGAAGCTTTCTTT. Amino acid sequence: CSVSGTGGLGEAFF.